The rows below give T cell receptor beta chains drawn from one sample of a study of CD8 T cells in Susac syndrome. TCRdb re-derived calls from the immunoSEQ multiplex PCR reads in MiXCR, one entry per CDR3 protein. The sample carries approximately 180,000 distinct CDR3 sequences, approximately 93% recorded once. The source material was CD4+ T cells from PBMCs. These receptors were obtained from a human donor with multiple sclerosis. Both conserved end residues are part of each CDR3. Fields, in order: J gene, D gene, clone size, V gene, CDR3 length, CDR3 protein, CDR3 DNA. A D gene is named only where the DNA matches it firmly. Some rows mark clone size as missing; the rest say once, few, many or name a class of expanded clone.

j_call: TRBJ2-7
d_call: .
clone_size: .
v_call: TRBV27
cdr3_length: 14
cdr3_aa: CASSLRSDGYEQYF
cdr3_nt: TGTGCCAGCAGTCTCCGTTCAGACGGCTACGAGCAGTACTTC

j_call: TRBJ1-1
d_call: .
clone_size: once
v_call: TRBV3-1
cdr3_length: 14
cdr3_aa: CASTYSYRGTEAFF
cdr3_nt: TGTGCCAGCACCTATTCGTATAGGGGCACTGAAGCTTTCTTT

j_call: TRBJ2-2
d_call: .
clone_size: .
v_call: TRBV18
cdr3_length: 15
cdr3_aa: CASSPEGAPRRELFF
cdr3_nt: TGTGCCAGCTCACCGGAGGGGGCCCCCCGCCGGGAGCTGTTTTTT

j_call: TRBJ1-2
d_call: .
clone_size: .
v_call: TRBV3-1
cdr3_length: 12
cdr3_aa: CASSQDWYGYTF
cdr3_nt: TGTGCCAGCAGCCAGGACTGGTATGGCTACACCTTC

j_call: TRBJ2-7
d_call: TRBD2
clone_size: once
v_call: TRBV19
cdr3_length: 13
cdr3_aa: CASKGLAAYEQYF
cdr3_nt: TGTGCCAGTAAGGGACTAGCTGCGTACGAGCAGTACTTC

j_call: TRBJ2-3
d_call: .
clone_size: .
v_call: TRBV10-1
cdr3_length: 15
cdr3_aa: CASSGPGMSTDTQYF
cdr3_nt: TGCGCCAGCAGTGGTCCGGGCATGAGCACAGATACGCAGTATTTT

j_call: TRBJ2-2
d_call: .
clone_size: .
v_call: TRBV6-5
cdr3_length: 14
cdr3_aa: CASSLGLQTGELFF
cdr3_nt: TGTGCCAGCAGCCTTGGACTACAAACAGGGGAGCTGTTTTTT

j_call: TRBJ2-1
d_call: .
clone_size: .
v_call: TRBV29-1
cdr3_length: 14
cdr3_aa: CSVEGARSYNEQFF
cdr3_nt: TGCAGCGTTGAAGGGGCCCGATCCTACAATGAGCAGTTCTTC

j_call: TRBJ2-7
d_call: TRBD2
clone_size: .
v_call: TRBV20-1
cdr3_length: 16
cdr3_aa: CSAPGTSGRRMGEQYF
cdr3_nt: TGCAGTGCTCCCGGGACTAGCGGGAGGCGGATGGGCGAGCAGTACTTC

j_call: TRBJ2-3
d_call: TRBD1
clone_size: .
v_call: TRBV7-3
cdr3_length: 15
cdr3_aa: CASSSAGTGVIHQYF
cdr3_nt: TGTGCCAGCAGCTCGGCCGGGACAGGGGTCATTCACCAGTATTTT

j_call: TRBJ2-5
d_call: .
clone_size: .
v_call: TRBV10-3
cdr3_length: 12
cdr3_aa: CAIAIMEETQYF
cdr3_nt: TGTGCCATCGCCATAATGGAAGAGACCCAGTACTTC

j_call: TRBJ2-5
d_call: .
clone_size: .
v_call: TRBV20-1
cdr3_length: 12
cdr3_aa: CSASAIQETQYF
cdr3_nt: TGCAGTGCTTCGGCGATCCAAGAGACCCAGTACTTC

j_call: TRBJ1-2
d_call: TRBD1
clone_size: .
v_call: TRBV4-1
cdr3_length: 16
cdr3_aa: CASSQYRTGEARGYTF
cdr3_nt: TGCGCCAGCAGCCAATATCGGACAGGGGAGGCTCGGGGCTACACCTTC

j_call: TRBJ2-1
d_call: TRBD1
clone_size: .
v_call: TRBV2
cdr3_length: 11
cdr3_aa: CATSQGNEQFF
cdr3_nt: TGTGCCACCTCACAGGGGAATGAGCAGTTCTTC

j_call: TRBJ2-5
d_call: .
clone_size: .
v_call: TRBV27
cdr3_length: 13
cdr3_aa: CASSLAYQETQYF
cdr3_nt: TGTGCCAGCAGTTTGGCGTACCAAGAGACCCAGTACTTC

j_call: TRBJ1-1
d_call: .
clone_size: .
v_call: TRBV14
cdr3_length: 14
cdr3_aa: CASSQDYGRVGAFF
cdr3_nt: TGTGCCAGCAGCCAAGATTACGGCAGGGTTGGGGCTTTCTTT

j_call: TRBJ1-1
d_call: .
clone_size: .
v_call: TRBV7-3
cdr3_length: 13
cdr3_aa: CASSWGIEGEAFF
cdr3_nt: TGTGCCAGCAGCTGGGGGATTGAGGGTGAAGCTTTCTTT

j_call: TRBJ1-4
d_call: .
clone_size: .
v_call: TRBV7-3
cdr3_length: 16
cdr3_aa: CASSLGGPATNEKLFF
cdr3_nt: TGTGCCAGCAGCTTAGGGGGGCCTGCAACTAATGAAAAACTGTTTTTT

j_call: TRBJ2-1
d_call: .
clone_size: .
v_call: TRBV4-2
cdr3_length: 14
cdr3_aa: CASSQDRTGEVKFF
cdr3_nt: TGTGCCAGCAGCCAAGATCGTACCGGGGAGGTAAAGTTCTTC

j_call: TRBJ2-5
d_call: TRBD2
clone_size: .
v_call: TRBV20-1
cdr3_length: 15
cdr3_aa: CSASDSGRATGTQYF
cdr3_nt: TGCAGTGCTTCCGATAGCGGGAGGGCGACAGGGACCCAGTACTTC

j_call: TRBJ1-5
d_call: .
clone_size: .
v_call: TRBV29-1
cdr3_length: 14
cdr3_aa: CSVGSGLNNQPQHF
cdr3_nt: TGCAGCGTTGGATCAGGGCTTAACAATCAGCCCCAGCATTTT

j_call: TRBJ1-2
d_call: .
clone_size: .
v_call: TRBV20-1
cdr3_length: 14
cdr3_aa: CSASNPGAGDGYTF
cdr3_nt: TGCAGTGCTAGTAACCCCGGGGCAGGGGATGGCTACACCTTC

j_call: TRBJ2-3
d_call: .
clone_size: .
v_call: TRBV25-1
cdr3_length: 15
cdr3_aa: CASSEGAGGTDTQYF
cdr3_nt: TGTGCCAGCAGTGAAGGGGCAGGGGGCACAGATACGCAGTATTTT

j_call: TRBJ2-5
d_call: .
clone_size: .
v_call: TRBV5-8
cdr3_length: 12
cdr3_aa: CASSSSQGTQYF
cdr3_nt: TGTGCCAGCAGCTCGAGTCAGGGGACCCAGTACTTC

j_call: TRBJ1-1
d_call: .
clone_size: .
v_call: TRBV12-3/TRBV12-4
cdr3_length: 12
cdr3_aa: CASTSQEDLTFF
cdr3_nt: TGTGCCAGCACCTCTCAGGAGGATTTGACTTTCTTT

j_call: TRBJ2-6
d_call: .
clone_size: .
v_call: TRBV6-6
cdr3_length: 15
cdr3_aa: CASSYKVTGANVLTF
cdr3_nt: TGTGCCAGCAGTTACAAAGTTACTGGGGCCAACGTCCTGACTTTC

j_call: TRBJ1-1
d_call: .
clone_size: .
v_call: TRBV27
cdr3_length: 13
cdr3_aa: CASRTRSNTEAFF
cdr3_nt: TGTGCCAGCAGGACACGATCGAACACTGAAGCTTTCTTT

j_call: TRBJ2-7
d_call: .
clone_size: .
v_call: TRBV20-1
cdr3_length: 15
cdr3_aa: CSASLPRDGVYEQYF
cdr3_nt: TGCAGTGCTAGTCTCCCCCGAGACGGAGTCTACGAGCAGTACTTC

j_call: TRBJ2-7
d_call: .
clone_size: .
v_call: TRBV12-3/TRBV12-4
cdr3_length: 13
cdr3_aa: CASSFPTDYEQYF
cdr3_nt: TGTGCCAGCAGTTTCCCAACAGATTACGAGCAGTACTTC

j_call: TRBJ2-7
d_call: TRBD1
clone_size: few
v_call: TRBV6-1
cdr3_length: 13
cdr3_aa: CASRRTGSYEQYF
cdr3_nt: TGTGCCAGCAGGAGGACAGGCTCCTACGAGCAGTACTTC

j_call: TRBJ1-1
d_call: .
clone_size: .
v_call: TRBV7-8
cdr3_length: 14
cdr3_aa: CASSPRTANTEAFF
cdr3_nt: TGTGCCAGCAGCCCTCGGACCGCGAACACTGAAGCTTTCTTT

j_call: TRBJ1-4
d_call: .
clone_size: .
v_call: TRBV6-5
cdr3_length: 15
cdr3_aa: CASSYSSALNEKLFF
cdr3_nt: TGTGCCAGCAGTTACTCGTCAGCTTTAAATGAAAAACTGTTTTTT

j_call: TRBJ1-2
d_call: .
clone_size: .
v_call: TRBV12-3/TRBV12-4
cdr3_length: 15
cdr3_aa: CASREQDTRNYGYTF
cdr3_nt: TGTGCCAGCAGGGAACAGGACACACGTAACTATGGCTACACCTTC

j_call: TRBJ2-3
d_call: .
clone_size: .
v_call: TRBV7-2
cdr3_length: 15
cdr3_aa: CASSPQGGRGDTQYF
cdr3_nt: TGTGCCAGCAGCCCCCAGGGGGGCCGGGGAGATACGCAGTATTTT

j_call: TRBJ2-7
d_call: TRBD2
clone_size: once
v_call: TRBV11-2
cdr3_length: 15
cdr3_aa: CASSSLAGALGEQYF
cdr3_nt: TGTGCCAGCAGCTCTCTAGCGGGAGCATTGGGTGAGCAGTACTTC

j_call: TRBJ1-1
d_call: TRBD1
clone_size: .
v_call: TRBV2
cdr3_length: 12
cdr3_aa: CASQGANTEAFF
cdr3_nt: TGTGCCAGTCAGGGGGCCAACACTGAAGCTTTCTTT